This passage covers 8 T cell receptor beta chains from one sample sequenced in a study of early T cells in non-severe SARS-CoV-2 infection. MiXCR, run by TCRdb on the 5' RACE reads, gives a single entry per CDR3 protein. Of roughly 75,000 distinct CDR3 sequences in the sample, approximately 11% are singletons; the top ten hold approximately 4.8%. Sequencing used whole blood. Receptors were obtained from an adult who was a healthcare worker with PCR-confirmed SARS-CoV-2 infection or an uninfected control (not recorded which).

This clonotype was seen more than once but under ten times. This chain uses TRBV9 with TRBJ2-1, with TRBD1 identical over 8 bases. J lost 6 bases, V lost 0 bases, and 8 bases had no gene match. CDR1 and CDR2 (germline): SGDLS, YYNGEE. This CDR3 region has 16 residues. CDR3 protein: CASSVEVGQVGNEQFF. The DNA of the CDR3 is TGTGCCAGCAGCGTAGAAGTGGGACAGGTGGGCAATGAGCAGTTCTTC.

This clonotype was observed a handful of times. The V and J genes are TRBV7-2 and TRBJ1-2; 9 positions match TRBD1. With V trimmed by 5 bases and J by 4 bases, 8 bases remained unmatched. Germline V gives CDR1 SGHTA, CDR2 FQGNSA. The CDR3 covers 15 residues. CDR3 region: CASSNPGQGGYGYTF. As DNA, the CDR3 is TGTGCCAGCAGCAACCCGGGACAGGGAGGCTATGGCTACACCTTC.

The V gene is TRBV4-1, the J gene TRBJ2-2; D is unresolved. V dropped 4 bases and J dropped 1 base, with 4 bases sitting between them. The CDR3 extends over 13 amino acids. Germline V gene lookup returns CDR1 MGHRA and CDR2 YSYEKL. The CDR3: CASSPLNTGELFF. DNA for the CDR3: TGCGCCAGCAGCCCTTTGAACACCGGGGAGCTGTTTTTT.

This clonotype was seen repeatedly, ten times or more. V and J are TRBV6-1 and TRBJ2-1, with 9 bases fitting TRBD1. This CDR3 comprises 14 residues. V trimming: 10 bases; J trimming: 7 bases; junction bases outside the gene matches: 11. The germline gives CDR1 MNHNS, CDR2 SASEGT. The CDR3 region is CAIVRDRVYNEQFF. The DNA for the CDR3 is TGTGCCATCGTCCGGGACAGGGTCTATAATGAGCAGTTCTTC.

This clonotype showed up many times. In DNA, the CDR3 is TGCGCCAGCAGCTTGGAGGAGGGACAGGGCTACGAGCAGTACTTC. Translated, it gives CASSLEEGQGYEQYF. This chain connects TRBV5-1 to TRBJ2-7, with 9 nucleotides matching TRBD1. Trimming at V came to 0 bases and at J to 3 bases, leaving 4 bases not matched to a gene. The CDR3 is made up of 15 amino acids. The V gene's germline CDR1 is SGHRS and CDR2 YFSETQ.

This clonotype was seen only a few times. The chain is built from TRBV12-3 or TRBV12-4 and TRBJ2-7; TRBD1 aligns across 7 bases. V trimming: 5 bases; J trimming: 2 bases; junction bases outside the gene matches: 9. The CDR3 runs to 15 residues. Here the CDR3 reads CASSPPGTVPYEQYF. CDR3 DNA: TGTGCCAGCAGTCCTCCCGGGACAGTTCCCTACGAGCAGTACTTC.

The rearrangement links TRBV11-2 to TRBJ2-3; perhaps D is TRBD1 or TRBD2 (6 bases each). Germline loops: CDR1 SGHAT, CDR2 FQNNGV. The CDR3 runs to 16 residues. Trimming removed 5 bases from V and 2 bases from J, with 17 bases in between. The CDR3 coding sequence is TGTGCCAGCAGCGCCCGGGGGCAGGCCTTCACAGATACGCAGTATTTT. This encodes CASSARGQAFTDTQYF.

This clonotype occurred many times. The rearrangement uses TRBV3-1 and TRBJ2-3, with unresolved D. Germline V gives CDR1 LGHDT, CDR2 YNNKEL (reference sequence). The V gene lost 1 base and the J gene lost 3 bases, with 5 bases spanning the gap. The CDR3 totals 13 residues. CDR3 in DNA: TGTGCCAGCAGCCAAGTGGGGACAGATACGCAGTATTTT. Its translation is CASSQVGTDTQYF.